This T cell receptor (beta chain) derives from a study of OX40 agonist ivuxolimab in advanced cancers. Judged by abundance, this clone is medium-sized. CDR3 length: 15 residues. In germline, CDR1 is ENHRY, CDR2 SYGVKD. V lost 1 base to trimming and J lost 2 bases, with 11 bases between them. Patients who had autoimmune disease history or got systemic immunosuppression were left out. The assay was immunoSEQ multiplex PCR, and TCRdb's table has in-frame clones only and misses some. In the table there are tens of thousands of clones, roughly 79% of which are singletons. The sample consisted of CD4+ or CD8+ T cells sorted from blood, taken in a trial of the OX40 agonist ivuxolimab. V and J are TRBV10-3 and TRBJ1-2; D gene ambiguous. The receptor comes from an adult with an advanced solid tumor such as melanoma, head and neck, liver or kidney cancer. CDR3 sequence reads: CAISEFTDVNYGYTF. In DNA, the CDR3 is TGTGCCATCAGTGAGTTCACAGACGTAAACTATGGCTACACCTTC.